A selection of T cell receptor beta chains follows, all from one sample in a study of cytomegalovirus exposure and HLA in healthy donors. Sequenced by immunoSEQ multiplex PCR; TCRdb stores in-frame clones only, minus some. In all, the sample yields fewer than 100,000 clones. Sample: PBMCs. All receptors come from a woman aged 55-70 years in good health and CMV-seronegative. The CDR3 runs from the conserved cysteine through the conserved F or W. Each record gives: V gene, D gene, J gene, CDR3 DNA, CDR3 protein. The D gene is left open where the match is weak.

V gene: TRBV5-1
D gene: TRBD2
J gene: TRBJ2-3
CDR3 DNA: TGCGCCAGCAGCTTGGTGGCTAGCGGGAACACAGATACGCAGTATTTT
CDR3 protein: CASSLVASGNTDTQYF

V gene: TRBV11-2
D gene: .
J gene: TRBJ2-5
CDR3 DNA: TGTGCCAGCAGCTTAGGTCGGAACGAGGGTCGAGAGACCCAGTACTTC
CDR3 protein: CASSLGRNEGRETQYF

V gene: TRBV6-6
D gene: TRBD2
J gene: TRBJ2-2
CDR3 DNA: TGTGCCATCGGGGGGGGAGCCACCCGGTCTAGCGGGGAGCTGTTTTTT
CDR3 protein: CAIGGGATRSSGELFF

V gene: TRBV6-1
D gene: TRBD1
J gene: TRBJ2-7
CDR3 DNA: TGTGCCAGCAGTGAAGCTCCGGGACAGATGTACGAGCAGTACTTC
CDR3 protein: CASSEAPGQMYEQYF

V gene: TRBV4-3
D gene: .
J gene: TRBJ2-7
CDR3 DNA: TGCGCCAGCAGCCAAGTGGAGGGACCGACTTACGAGCAGTACTTC
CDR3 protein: CASSQVEGPTYEQYF

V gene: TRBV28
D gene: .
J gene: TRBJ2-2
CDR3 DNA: TGTGCCAGCAGTAATAGCGGTCGAGGGACCGGGGAGCTGTTTTTT
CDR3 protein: CASSNSGRGTGELFF

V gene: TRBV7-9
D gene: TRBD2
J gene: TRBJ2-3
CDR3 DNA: TGTGCCAGCAGCCTACTTAGCGGGAGGGCCACTGCAGATACGCAGTATTTT
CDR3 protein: CASSLLSGRATADTQYF

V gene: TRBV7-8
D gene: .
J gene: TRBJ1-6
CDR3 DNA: TGTGCCAGCAGCCAAACGGCCAGGTCTTATAATTCACCCCTCCACTTT
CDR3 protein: CASSQTARSYNSPLHF

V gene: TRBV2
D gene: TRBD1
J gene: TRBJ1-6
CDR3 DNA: TGTGCCAGCAGGGCGGACAGGGGGCGGAATTCACCCCTCCACTTT
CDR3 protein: CASRADRGRNSPLHF

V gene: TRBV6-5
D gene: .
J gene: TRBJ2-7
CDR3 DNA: TGTGCCAGCAGTTACACGAGGACAGAAGTCTACGAGCAGTACTTC
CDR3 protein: CASSYTRTEVYEQYF

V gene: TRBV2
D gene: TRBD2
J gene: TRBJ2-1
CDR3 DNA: TGTGCCAGCAGTGAAACTAGCGGAAGGCAAGAGCAGTTCTTC
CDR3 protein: CASSETSGRQEQFF

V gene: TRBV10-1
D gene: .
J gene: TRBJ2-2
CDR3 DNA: TGCGCCAGCAGCCAGGGTTCACCCGGGGAGCTGTTTTTT
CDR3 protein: CASSQGSPGELFF

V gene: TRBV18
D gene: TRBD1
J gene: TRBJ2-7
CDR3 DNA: TGTGCCAGCTCGCGGGACAGGGGCCCCGAGCAGTACTTC
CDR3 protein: CASSRDRGPEQYF

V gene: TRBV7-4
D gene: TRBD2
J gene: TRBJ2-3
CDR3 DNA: TGTGCCAGCAGCTTAGACGAAACTAGCGGGAGCACAGATACGCAGTATTTT
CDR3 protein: CASSLDETSGSTDTQYF

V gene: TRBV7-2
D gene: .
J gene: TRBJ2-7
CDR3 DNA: TGTGCCAGCAGCTTAACTGGTGACAGGAGCTCCTACGAGCAGTACTTC
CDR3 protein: CASSLTGDRSSYEQYF

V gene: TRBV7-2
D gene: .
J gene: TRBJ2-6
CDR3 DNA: TGTGCCAGCAGCTTTATCCTGGGCGATGGGGCCAACGTCCTGACTTTC
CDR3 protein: CASSFILGDGANVLTF

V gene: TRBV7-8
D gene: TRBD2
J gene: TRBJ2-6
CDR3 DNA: TGCGCCAGCAGCTTAATCGGGAGGGGCTCTGGGGCCAACGTCCTGACTTTC
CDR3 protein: CASSLIGRGSGANVLTF

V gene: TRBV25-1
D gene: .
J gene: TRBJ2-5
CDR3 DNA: TGTGCCAGCAGTGACTCGAAGGGGCTCAGGGAGACCCAGTACTTC
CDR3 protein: CASSDSKGLRETQYF

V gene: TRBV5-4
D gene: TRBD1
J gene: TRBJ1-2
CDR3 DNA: TGTGCCAGCAGCCTACAGGGGGTTTATGGCTACACCTTC
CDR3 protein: CASSLQGVYGYTF

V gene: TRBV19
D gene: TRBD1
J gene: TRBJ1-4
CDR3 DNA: TGTGCCAGTAGTATTCTGACAGGGGGAACTAATGAAAAACTGTTTTTT
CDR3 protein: CASSILTGGTNEKLFF

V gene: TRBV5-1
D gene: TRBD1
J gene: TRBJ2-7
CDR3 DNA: TGCGCCAGCAGCCGGAGGGGGGGACAGGGACAGGGCTACGAGCAGTACTTC
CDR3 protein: CASSRRGGQGQGYEQYF

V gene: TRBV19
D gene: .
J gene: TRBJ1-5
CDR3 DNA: TGTGCCAGTAGTATGTTTCAGGGGAGCAATCAGCCCCAGCATTTT
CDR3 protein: CASSMFQGSNQPQHF

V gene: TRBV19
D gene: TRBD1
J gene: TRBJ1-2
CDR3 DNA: TGTGCCAGTAGTATTCCGGACAGGGAGGCTGGCTACACCTTC
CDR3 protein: CASSIPDREAGYTF

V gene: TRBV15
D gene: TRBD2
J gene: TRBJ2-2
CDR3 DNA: TGTGCCACCAGCTTCGGACTAGCGGGAGTAGGAGAGCTGTTTTTT
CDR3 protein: CATSFGLAGVGELFF

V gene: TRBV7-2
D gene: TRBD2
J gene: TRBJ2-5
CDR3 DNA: TGTGCCAGCAGCTTAGCGTCTAGCGGGAGGGAGACCCAGTACTTC
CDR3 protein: CASSLASSGRETQYF

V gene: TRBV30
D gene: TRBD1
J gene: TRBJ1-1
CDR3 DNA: TGTGCCTGGAGCCGGACAGGGTCGGAAGCTTTCTTT
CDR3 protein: CAWSRTGSEAFF

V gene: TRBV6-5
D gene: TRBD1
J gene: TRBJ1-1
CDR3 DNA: TGTGCCAGCAGTACCCGGACAGGCATAAACACTGAAGCTTTCTTT
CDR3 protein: CASSTRTGINTEAFF

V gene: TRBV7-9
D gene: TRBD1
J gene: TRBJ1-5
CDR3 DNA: TGTGCCAGCAGCTCAGGACAGGGGTCGCAGCCCCAGCATTTT
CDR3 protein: CASSSGQGSQPQHF

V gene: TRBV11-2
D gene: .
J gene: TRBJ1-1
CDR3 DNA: TGTGCCAGCAGCTTAGGCACAATGAACACTGAAGCTTTCTTT
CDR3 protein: CASSLGTMNTEAFF

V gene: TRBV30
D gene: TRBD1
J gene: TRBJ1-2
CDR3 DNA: TGTGCCTGGAGTCGAAAAGGTTTGGCAGGGGGCGCCCACTTC
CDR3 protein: CAWSRKGLAGGAHF

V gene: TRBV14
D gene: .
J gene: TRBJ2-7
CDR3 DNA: TGTGCCAGCAGCCGCTCCCTCTCCTACGAGCAGTACTTC
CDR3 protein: CASSRSLSYEQYF

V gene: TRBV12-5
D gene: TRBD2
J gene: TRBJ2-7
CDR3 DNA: TGTGCTAGTGGCGGGACTAGCGGGTCCTACGAGCAGTACTTC
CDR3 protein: CASGGTSGSYEQYF